This T cell receptor beta chain was found in a study of identical twins. This clonotype was detected a few times. What it binds is not known. Template switching supplied a universal primer site; unique molecular identifiers were carried on the cDNA. MiXCR, applied by TCRdb to the 5' RACE reads, yields one record per CDR3 protein. This table holds around 1.7 million distinct CDR3 sequences, more than 30% found once. Overall study results and limits: Sharing of beta out-of-frame sequences by twins showed a weaker excess. Findings came from cross-sectional statistics, without long-term follow-up of donors.

The TCR sequence derives from a newborn girl in good health. Input material: cord blood.

The CDR3 sequence is CATSRALREDQPQHF. For the CDR3, the DNA is TGTGCCACCAGCAGAGCTCTAAGGGAGGATCAGCCCCAGCATTTT. V usage is TRBV15 and J usage is TRBJ1-5; D is uncertain. The CDR3 has 15 amino acids. Trimming removed 1 base from V and 5 bases from J, with 12 bases in between. CDR1 and CDR2 (germline): LNHNV, YYDKDF (reference sequence).